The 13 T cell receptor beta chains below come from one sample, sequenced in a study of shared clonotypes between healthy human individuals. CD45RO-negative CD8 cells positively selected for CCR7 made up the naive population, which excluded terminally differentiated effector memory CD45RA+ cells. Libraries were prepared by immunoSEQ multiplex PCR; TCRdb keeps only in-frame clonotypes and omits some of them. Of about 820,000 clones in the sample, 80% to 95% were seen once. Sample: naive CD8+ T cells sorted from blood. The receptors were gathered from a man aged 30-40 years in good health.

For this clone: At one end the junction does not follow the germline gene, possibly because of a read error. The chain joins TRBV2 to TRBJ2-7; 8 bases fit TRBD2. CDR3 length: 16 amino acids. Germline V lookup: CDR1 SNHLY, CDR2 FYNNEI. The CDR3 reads CASSEVPGLVFYEQYF. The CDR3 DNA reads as TGTGCCAGCAGCGAAGTCCCGGGACTAGTGTTCTACGAGCAGTACTTC.

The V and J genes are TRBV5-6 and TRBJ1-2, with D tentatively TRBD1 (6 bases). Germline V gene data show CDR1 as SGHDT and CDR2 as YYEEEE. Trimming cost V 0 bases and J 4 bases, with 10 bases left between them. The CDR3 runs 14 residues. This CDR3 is CASSLGDTTYGYTF. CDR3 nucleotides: TGTGCCAGCAGCTTGGGGGACACTACCTATGGCTACACCTTC.

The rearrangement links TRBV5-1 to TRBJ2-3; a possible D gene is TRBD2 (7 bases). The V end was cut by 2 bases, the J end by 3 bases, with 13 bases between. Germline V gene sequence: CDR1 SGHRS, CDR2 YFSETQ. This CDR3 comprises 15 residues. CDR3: CASSFFGGATDTQYF. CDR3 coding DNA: TGCGCCAGCAGCTTTTTTGGGGGGGCGACAGATACGCAGTATTTT.

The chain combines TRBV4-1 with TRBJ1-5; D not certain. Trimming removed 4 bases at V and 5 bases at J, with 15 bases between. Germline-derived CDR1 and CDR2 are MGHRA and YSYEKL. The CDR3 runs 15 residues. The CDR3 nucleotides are TGCGCCAGCAGCCCCGCGGTAGTTTTGGATCAGCCCCAGCATTTT. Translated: CASSPAVVLDQPQHF.

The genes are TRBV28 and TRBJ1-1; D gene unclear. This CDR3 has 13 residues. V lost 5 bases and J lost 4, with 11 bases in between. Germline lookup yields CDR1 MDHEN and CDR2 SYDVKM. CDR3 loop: CASSITPGTEAFF. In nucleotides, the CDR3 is TGTGCCAGCAGTATCACACCGGGCACTGAAGCTTTCTTT.

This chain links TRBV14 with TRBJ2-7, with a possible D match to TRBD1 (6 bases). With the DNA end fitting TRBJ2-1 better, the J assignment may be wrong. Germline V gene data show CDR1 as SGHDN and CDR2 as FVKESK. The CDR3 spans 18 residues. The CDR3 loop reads CASSQDTRRFRDNNEQFF. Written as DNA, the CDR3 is TGTGCCAGCAGCCAAGATACCCGGAGATTTAGGGACAACAATGAGCAGTTCTTC.

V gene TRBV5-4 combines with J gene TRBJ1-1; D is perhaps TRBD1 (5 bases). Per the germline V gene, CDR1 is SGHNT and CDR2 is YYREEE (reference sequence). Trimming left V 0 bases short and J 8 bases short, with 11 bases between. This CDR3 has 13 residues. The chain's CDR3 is CASSLEEGLEAFF. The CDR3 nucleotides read TGTGCCAGCAGCTTGGAAGAGGGGCTAGAAGCTTTCTTT.

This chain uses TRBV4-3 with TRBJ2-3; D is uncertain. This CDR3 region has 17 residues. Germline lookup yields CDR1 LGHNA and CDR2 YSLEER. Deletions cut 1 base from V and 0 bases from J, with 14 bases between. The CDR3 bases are TGCGCCAGCAGCCAAGCCCCCGCAGCGACTAGCACAGATACGCAGTATTTT. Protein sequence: CASSQAPAATSTDTQYF.

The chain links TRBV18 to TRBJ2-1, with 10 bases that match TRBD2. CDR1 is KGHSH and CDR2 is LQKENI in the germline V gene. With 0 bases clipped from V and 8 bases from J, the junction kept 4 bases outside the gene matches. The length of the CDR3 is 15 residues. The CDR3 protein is CASSPPAGGGDEQFF. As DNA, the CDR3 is TGTGCCAGCTCACCACCAGCGGGAGGGGGGGATGAGCAGTTCTTC.

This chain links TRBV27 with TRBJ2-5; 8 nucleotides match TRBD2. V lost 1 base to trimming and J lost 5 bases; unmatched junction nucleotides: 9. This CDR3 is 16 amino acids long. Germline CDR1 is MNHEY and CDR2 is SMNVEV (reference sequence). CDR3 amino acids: CASSLLGEAGEETQYF. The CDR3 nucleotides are TGTGCCAGCAGTTTATTAGGAGAAGCGGGAGAGGAGACCCAGTACTTC.

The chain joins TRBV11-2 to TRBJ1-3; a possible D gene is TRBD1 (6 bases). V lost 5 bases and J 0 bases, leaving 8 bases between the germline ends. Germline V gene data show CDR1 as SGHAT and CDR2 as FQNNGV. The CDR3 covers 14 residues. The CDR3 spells CASSDRFSGNTIYF. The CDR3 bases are TGTGCCAGCAGCGACAGGTTCTCTGGAAACACCATATATTTT.

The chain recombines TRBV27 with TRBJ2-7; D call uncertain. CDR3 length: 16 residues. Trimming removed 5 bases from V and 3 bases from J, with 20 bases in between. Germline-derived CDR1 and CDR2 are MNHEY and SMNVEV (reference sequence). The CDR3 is CASSVSDPRPHYEQYF. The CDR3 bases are TGTGCCAGCAGTGTCAGTGACCCGAGACCTCACTACGAGCAGTACTTC.

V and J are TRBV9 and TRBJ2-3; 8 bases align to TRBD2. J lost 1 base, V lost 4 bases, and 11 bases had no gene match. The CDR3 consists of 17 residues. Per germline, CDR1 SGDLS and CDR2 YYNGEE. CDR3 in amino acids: CASSPGGRGLGTDTQYF. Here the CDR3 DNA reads TGTGCCAGCAGCCCGGGGGGCAGGGGACTAGGCACAGATACGCAGTATTTT.